Given below is one T cell receptor beta chain in context. The data derive from a study of T cell clusters in autoimmune cytopenias. Germline V gives CDR1 KGHSH, CDR2 LQKENI. This CDR3 is built from 15 residues. TRB was amplified from approximately 250 ng of peripheral blood genomic DNA per sample. One tube held mixed TRB-A and TRB-B primer pools for touch-down PCR. Using the multiplex PCR reads, TCRdb records one entry per CDR3 protein without DNA. The sample totals around 6,600 distinct CDR3 sequences. These data are also associated with another study on T cell repertoires in aging, cancer and after chemotherapy.

The clonotype comes from a human donor in good health. The rearrangement links TRBV18 to TRBJ2-1; TCRdb designates TRBD1, a call that cannot be tested without DNA. The sample comprised peripheral blood. The CDR3 sequence is CASSPRTGPYNEQFF.